The 17 T cell receptor beta chains given below trace back to one sample, sequenced in a study of blood T cell repertoires in COVID-19. Assay: immunoSEQ multiplex PCR; the TCRdb copy retains only in-frame clones and omits some. The table shows approximately 210,000 clones, with roughly 88% occurring only once. The sequencing input was peripheral blood. Every receptor here comes from a man younger than 45 who had recovered from COVID-19.

The CDR3 sequence: CASSTGRVPYEQYF. In DNA form, the CDR3 reads TGTGCCAGCTCGACAGGGCGAGTCCCCTACGAGCAGTACTTC. The rearrangement uses TRBV7-9 and TRBJ2-7, with TRBD1 matching over 7 bases. J was trimmed by 2 bases and V by 8 bases; bases with no gene match: 9. This CDR3 contains 14 residues. Germline lookup yields CDR1 SEHNR and CDR2 FQNEAQ (reference sequence).

The chain carries TRBV5-4 and TRBJ1-1; D gene uncertain. V was pared by 4 bases and J by 2 bases, with 15 bases between. The CDR3 sequence is 15 residues long. CDR1 and CDR2 (germline): SGHNT, YYREEE (reference sequence). The CDR3 DNA sequence: TGTGCCAGCAGCCGAAGGGAGGGAGGAAACACTGAAGCTTTCTTT. It encodes CASSRREGGNTEAFF.

This chain connects TRBV4-1 to TRBJ1-6, with D perhaps matching TRBD1 (5 bases). CDR3 size: 17 residues. Trimming removed 0 bases at V and 8 bases at J, with 17 bases between. Germline values: CDR1 MGHRA, CDR2 YSYEKL. The CDR3 bases are TGCGCCAGCAGCCAAGAAAGGTCCCGGGGGTCCGATTCACCCCTCCACTTT. Amino acids: CASSQERSRGSDSPLHF.

The chain carries TRBV5-1 and TRBJ1-3; D not resolved. Germline CDR1 reads SGHRS; CDR2 reads YFSETQ. This CDR3 is 17 amino acids long. Trimming removed 0 bases at V and 0 bases at J, with 13 bases between. The CDR3 DNA sequence: TGCGCCAGCAGCTTGGCCGGGGTTACAAGCTCTGGAAACACCATATATTTT. Protein product: CASSLAGVTSSGNTIYF.

The J gene is TRBJ2-6, the V gene TRBV7-2; perhaps TRBD1 as D (6 bases). V lost 1 base to trimming and J lost 4 bases, with 11 bases between them. This CDR3 is built from 16 residues. CDR1 SGHTA and CDR2 FQGNSA come from the germline V gene. CDR3 DNA sequence: TGTGCCAGCAGCTTAGGGCCAGGGGCCGGGGCCAACGTCCTGACTTTC. Translated, it gives CASSLGPGAGANVLTF.

The chain is built from TRBV4-2 and TRBJ1-1; 12 bases match TRBD1. CDR3 length equals 13 residues. In germline, CDR1 is LGHNA, CDR2 YNFKEQ. Trimming removed 4 bases from V and 10 bases from J; junction bases left unmatched: 4. CDR3 in amino acids: CASSRGQGASAFF. In DNA, the CDR3 is TGTGCCAGCAGCCGGGGACAGGGGGCTTCAGCTTTCTTT.

This chain links TRBV5-8 with TRBJ1-6; maybe TRBD1 (5 bases). This CDR3 is built from 15 residues. Trimming took off 4 bases at V and 10 bases at J, with 18 bases between the two ends. From germline, CDR1 is SGHTS and CDR2 YDEGEE. CDR3 residues: CASSTRWGDGSPLHF. In nucleotides, the CDR3 is TGTGCCAGCAGCACCAGGTGGGGGGACGGATCACCCCTCCACTTT.

The gene calls are TRBV6-5 and TRBJ2-1; a possible D gene is TRBD2 (6 bases). This CDR3 region has 13 residues. Germline assignment: CDR1 MNHEY and CDR2 SVGAGI. The V end lost 7 bases, the J end lost 4 bases, and 11 bases lay between the germline ends. The CDR3 sequence: CASTHGGYNEQFF. The CDR3 nucleotides read TGTGCCAGCACCCATGGAGGGTACAATGAGCAGTTCTTC.

This sequence joins TRBV27 and TRBJ1-1; unclear D gene. Trimming removed 3 bases at V and 5 bases at J, with 7 bases between. The CDR3 runs to 12 residues. Germline V CDR1 and CDR2: MNHEY, SMNVEV (reference sequence). CDR3 sequence reads: CASSFLYTEAFF. CDR3 DNA sequence: TGTGCCAGCAGTTTCCTTTATACTGAAGCTTTCTTT.

The chain is built from TRBV5-1 and TRBJ2-3; 8 bases line up with TRBD1. J gave up 8 bases and V 4 bases, and 12 bases lay outside the gene matches. Germline V gives CDR1 SGHRS, CDR2 YFSETQ. The CDR3 sequence is 15 residues long. CDR3 bases: TGCGCCAGCAGCCTACAGGGACAGGTCGCCCGTACGCAGTATTTT. It specifies CASSLQGQVARTQYF.

CDR3 bases: TGTGCCAGCAGTCCCCTTGAGGCCGCTAACACTGAAGCTTTCTTT. Encoded protein: CASSPLEAANTEAFF. The rearrangement uses TRBV6-5 and TRBJ1-1; D is undetermined. The germline CDR1 and CDR2 sequences are MNHEY and SVGAGI. V lost 5 bases, J lost 2 bases, and 15 bases lay in between. The CDR3 runs to 15 residues.

The J gene is TRBJ1-2, the V gene TRBV4-3; 9 bases are a match to TRBD1. The V segment lost 4 bases and the J segment 2 bases; nucleotides outside the gene matches: 2. This CDR3 is 14 amino acids long. The germline V gene has CDR1 LGHNA and CDR2 YSLEER. CDR3 sequence (DNA): TGCGCCAGCAGCCCCGGACAGGGGAACTATGGCTACACCTTC. Protein product: CASSPGQGNYGYTF.

V and J are TRBV7-8 and TRBJ1-6; a weak D match, TRBD1 (5 bases). The germline CDR1 and CDR2 sequences are SGHVS and FQNEAQ. V lost 5 bases to trimming and J lost 10 bases, with 15 bases between them. The CDR3 spans 14 residues. The CDR3 protein is CASSIDWGNSPLHF. The CDR3 nucleotides read TGTGCCAGCAGCATAGACTGGGGCAACTCACCCCTCCACTTT.

The rearrangement links TRBV6-1 to TRBJ2-7; 8 nucleotides agree with TRBD2. CDR1 and CDR2 from the germline V gene are MNHNS and SASEGT. The CDR3 length is 14 residues. J lost 3 bases, V lost 3 bases, and 4 bases had no gene match. In DNA, the CDR3 is TGTGCCAGCAGTGATGGCGGGGGGCGCTACGAGCAGTACTTC. Encoded protein: CASSDGGGRYEQYF.

With respect to this clone: Other DNA sequences in this specimen translate into the identical CDR3. The gene calls are TRBV7-2 and TRBJ2-5, with 9 positions matching TRBD1. With 5 bases clipped from V and 5 bases from J, the junction kept 6 bases outside the gene matches. Germline V gene data show CDR1 as SGHTA and CDR2 as FQGNSA. This CDR3 is built from 14 residues. The CDR3 nucleotides read TGTGCCAGCAGCCCCGACAGGGGGGGGGAGACCCAGTACTTC. This sequence encodes CASSPDRGGETQYF.

This clone is termed medium-sized. The gene calls are TRBV6-4 and TRBJ2-2, with TRBD2 identical over 8 bases. Germline values: CDR1 MRHNA, CDR2 SNTAGT. The CDR3 loop spans 15 amino acids. Trimming at V came to 5 bases and at J to 1 base, leaving 3 bases not matched to a gene. The CDR3 sequence is CASSPAGENTGELFF. Written as DNA, the CDR3 is TGTGCCAGCAGTCCAGCGGGGGAGAACACCGGGGAGCTGTTTTTT.

On this clone itself: A read error may account for a junction end that differs from germline. V is TRBV27 and J is TRBJ2-2, with D perhaps matching TRBD2 (5 bases). CDR1 is MNHEY and CDR2 is SMNVEV in the germline V gene (reference sequence). This CDR3 has 14 residues. CDR3 coding DNA: TGTGCCAGTAGTTTGGAGGACCCTCGGGGTGTGCTGTTTTTT. Amino acid sequence: CASSLEDPRGVLFF.